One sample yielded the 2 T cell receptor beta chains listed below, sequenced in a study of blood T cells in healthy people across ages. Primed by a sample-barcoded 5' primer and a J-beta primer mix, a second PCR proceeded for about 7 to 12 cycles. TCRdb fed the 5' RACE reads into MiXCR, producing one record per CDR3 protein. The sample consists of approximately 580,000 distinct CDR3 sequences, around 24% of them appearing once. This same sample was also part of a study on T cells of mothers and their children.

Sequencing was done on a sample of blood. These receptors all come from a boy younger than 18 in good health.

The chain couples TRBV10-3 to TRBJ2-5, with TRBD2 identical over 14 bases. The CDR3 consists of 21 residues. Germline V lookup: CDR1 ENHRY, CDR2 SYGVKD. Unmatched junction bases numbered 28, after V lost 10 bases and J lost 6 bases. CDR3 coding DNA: TGTGCCAAAGGTCCATCCAAAAGAAGGGGACTAGCGGGAGAGCGTAGAAAGACCCAGTACTTC. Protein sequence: CAKGPSKRRGLAGERRKTQYF.

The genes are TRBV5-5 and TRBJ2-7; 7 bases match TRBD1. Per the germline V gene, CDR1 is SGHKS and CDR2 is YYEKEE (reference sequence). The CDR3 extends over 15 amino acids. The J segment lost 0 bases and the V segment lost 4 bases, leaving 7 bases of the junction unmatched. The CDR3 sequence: CASSHDRAASYEQYF. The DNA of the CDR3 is TGTGCCAGCAGCCATGACAGGGCAGCCTCCTACGAGCAGTACTTC.